The 29 T cell receptor beta chains below all came from one sample that was sequenced in a study of blood T cell repertoires in COVID-19. Measured with immunoSEQ multiplex PCR; TCRdb has only the in-frame clones, and not every one. The sample carries roughly 380,000 clones, 88% recorded once. The sample consisted of PBMCs or T cells enriched from blood (not recorded which). The source is a woman aged 25 to 45 who had been exposed to COVID-19.

V gene TRBV19 combines with J gene TRBJ1-1; D unclear. Trimming stripped 6 bases from V and 1 base from J, with 6 bases between. The CDR3 spans 12 residues. CDR1 is LNHDA, CDR2 SQIVND, per germline (reference sequence). CDR3 amino acids: CASRAGNTEAFF. Here the CDR3 DNA reads TGTGCCAGTAGAGCGGGGAACACTGAAGCTTTCTTT.

The V gene is TRBV27, the J gene TRBJ1-2; 9 bases fit TRBD1. Germline assignment: CDR1 MNHEY and CDR2 SMNVEV (reference sequence). The CDR3 has 14 residues. The V segment lost 5 bases and the J segment 7 bases; nucleotides outside the gene matches: 8. CDR3 DNA: TGTGCCAGCAGTCTACAGGGGGCCCGGTTTGGCTACACCTTC. As protein: CASSLQGARFGYTF.

The CDR3 sequence is CAGRDNTGELFF. The CDR3 DNA follows: TGTGCCGGGAGGGATAACACCGGGGAGCTGTTTTTT. This chain joins TRBV19 and TRBJ2-2, with 7 bases fitting TRBD2. The CDR3 spans 12 residues. The ends lost 11 bases at V and 2 bases at J; junction bases unmatched: 2. From germline, CDR1 is LNHDA and CDR2 SQIVND (reference sequence). The full variable domain, with the rest looked up from reference TRBV19 and TRBJ2-2, is DGGITQSPKYLFRKEGQNVTLSCEQNLNHDAMYWYRQDPGQGLRLIYYSQIVNDFQKGDIAEGYSVSREKKESFPLTVTSAQKNPTAFYLCAGRDNTGELFFGEGSRLTVL.

The V and J genes are TRBV7-9 and TRBJ2-5, with D unclear. Germline CDR1 reads SEHNR; CDR2 reads FQNEAQ (reference sequence). The CDR3 sequence is 16 residues long. Trimming shortened V by 5 bases and J by 3 bases, and 19 bases separated the two germline ends. CDR3 coding DNA: TGTGCCAGCAGCCCATGGCGGCCCGAATTAGAAGAGACCCAGTACTTC. Translation: CASSPWRPELEETQYF.

This clone was observed a single time. The rearrangement joins TRBV6-5 to TRBJ2-7; 9 nucleotides line up with TRBD2. Germline CDR1 reads MNHEY; CDR2 reads SVGAGI. CDR3 length: 16 amino acids. V dropped 0 bases and J dropped 7; count of bases not matched to a gene: 10. The DNA of the CDR3 is TGTGCCAGCAGTTACTCGGGACTAGCATCCCTCTGGGAGCAGTACTTC. Amino acid sequence: CASSYSGLASLWEQYF.

J is TRBJ1-3 and V is TRBV11-3, with 7 nucleotides matching TRBD1. CDR1 is SGHNT and CDR2 is YENEEA in the germline V gene. This CDR3 has 15 amino acids. V trimming: 3 bases; J trimming: 5 bases; junction bases outside the gene matches: 7. The CDR3 region has the DNA TGTGCCAGCAGCTTCCCCGACAGGGACCGAAACACCATATATTTT. Translated: CASSFPDRDRNTIYF.

The CDR3 DNA reads TGTGCCAGCAGTTTGGCAACAGAAAACACTGAAGCTTTCTTT. Translating it yields CASSLATENTEAFF. The chain is built from TRBV27 and TRBJ1-1; D unclear. Trimming shortened V by 3 bases and J by 2 bases, and 10 bases separated the two germline ends. CDR1 is MNHEY and CDR2 is SMNVEV in the germline V gene (reference sequence). The CDR3 has 14 amino acids.

The genes are TRBV5-1 and TRBJ2-2; 12 positions match TRBD2. Germline CDR1 reads SGHRS; CDR2 reads YFSETQ. With V trimmed by 0 bases and J by 1 base, 7 bases remained unmatched. This CDR3 is 19 amino acids long. The CDR3 bases are TGCGCCAGCAGCTTGGTCCGGCTAGCGGGAGGGATGAACACCGGGGAGCTGTTTTTT. It encodes CASSLVRLAGGMNTGELFF.

This clone has a handful of counts. The V call is TRBV5-5, the J call TRBJ2-7; D is possibly TRBD2 (5 bases). The germline gives CDR1 SGHKS, CDR2 YYEKEE (reference sequence). CDR3 size: 14 residues. V lost 2 bases, J lost 3 bases, and 12 bases lay in between. The CDR3 nucleotides read TGTGCCAGCAGCTTCTCCAGCGGAGACTACGAGCAGTACTTC. Its protein is CASSFSSGDYEQYF.

The DNA of the CDR3 is TGTGCCTGGAGTGTCTTCTGGGCATCTAACTATGGCTACACCTTC. This encodes CAWSVFWASNYGYTF. The chain employs TRBV30 and TRBJ1-2; D is uncertain. The CDR3 has 15 residues. The V and J ends lost 0 bases and 0 bases respectively, with 11 bases between them. The germline gives CDR1 GTSNPN, CDR2 SVGIG (reference sequence).

The chain joins TRBV7-3 to TRBJ2-7; 8 nucleotides agree with TRBD1. Germline V CDR1 and CDR2: SGHTA, FQGTGA. The CDR3 spans 14 residues. Trimming took 5 bases from V and 2 from J; bases not matched to a gene: 5. CDR3 in DNA: TGTGCCAGCAGCCTCGGACAGGGCACCTACGAGCAGTACTTC. This sequence encodes CASSLGQGTYEQYF.

The rearrangement links TRBV3-1 (or the pseudogene TRBV3-2) to TRBJ2-1; 8 bases map to TRBD1. V gave up 1 base and J gave up 3 bases; unmatched junction bases: 5. The CDR3 totals 16 residues. CDR1 is LGHDT, CDR2 YNNKEL, per germline (reference sequence). The CDR3 here is CASSQGPGQVYNEQFF. CDR3 DNA: TGTGCCAGCAGCCAAGGGCCGGGACAGGTCTACAATGAGCAGTTCTTC.

The chain has TRBV19 and TRBJ2-1; tentatively, D is TRBD2 (7 bases). V lost 1 base and J 4 bases, leaving 11 bases between the germline ends. The CDR3 consists of 15 residues. The germline CDR1 and CDR2 sequences are LNHDA and SQIVND (reference sequence). The CDR3 here is CASSIVGGQYNEQFF. CDR3 DNA: TGTGCCAGTAGTATAGTCGGGGGGCAGTACAATGAGCAGTTCTTC. Variable domain in full (rest from reference TRBV19 and TRBJ2-1): DGGITQSPKYLFRKEGQNVTLSCEQNLNHDAMYWYRQDPGQGLRLIYYSQIVNDFQKGDIAEGYSVSREKKESFPLTVTSAQKNPTAFYLCASSIVGGQYNEQFFGPGTRLTVL.

The chain employs TRBV9 and TRBJ1-4, with D possibly matching TRBD1 (5 bases). CDR1 and CDR2 from the germline V gene are SGDLS and YYNGEE. Trimming left V 4 bases short and J 8 bases short, with 18 bases between. CDR3 length: 15 amino acids. CDR3 amino acids: CASSPRGGFDEKLFF. In nucleotides, the CDR3 is TGTGCCAGCAGCCCGAGGGGAGGGTTTGACGAAAAACTGTTTTTT.

V is TRBV7-3 and J is TRBJ2-7, with D possibly matching TRBD1 (6 bases). CDR3 length equals 14 residues. Trimming cost V 4 bases and J 2 bases, with 12 bases left between them. CDR1 is SGHTA and CDR2 is FQGTGA in the germline V gene. The CDR3 protein is CASSYQGGPYEQYF. The CDR3 DNA sequence: TGTGCCAGCAGCTACCAAGGGGGTCCCTACGAGCAGTACTTC.

In this sample, this clone turned up once. The chain couples TRBV19 to TRBJ2-7; 12 bases line up with TRBD2. This CDR3 contains 15 residues. Germline-derived CDR1 and CDR2 are LNHDA and SQIVND (reference sequence). Trimming cost V 4 bases and J 5 bases; bases outside gene matches: 6. The CDR3 loop is CASSTAGLAGNEQYF. DNA of the CDR3: TGTGCCAGTAGTACGGCCGGACTAGCGGGGAACGAGCAGTACTTC.

The rearrangement uses TRBV7-3 and TRBJ2-7; tentatively, D is TRBD2 (5 bases). CDR3 size: 14 residues. Germline lookup yields CDR1 SGHTA and CDR2 FQGTGA. V dropped 4 bases and J dropped 3 bases, with 13 bases sitting between them. For the CDR3, the DNA is TGTGCCAGCAGCTCCAAGGCGGGTGTCTACGAGCAGTACTTC. It specifies CASSSKAGVYEQYF. Combining the CDR3 with reference TRBV7-3 and TRBJ2-7 gives the whole variable domain GAGVSQTPSNKVTEKGKYVELRCDPISGHTALYWYRQSLGQGPEFLIYFQGTGAADDSGLPNDRFFAVRPEGSVSTLKIQRTERGDSAVYLCASSSKAGVYEQYFGPGTRLTVT.

V gene TRBV5-6 combines with J gene TRBJ2-2; D call uncertain. Trimming cost V 1 base and J 7 bases, with 14 bases left between them. The CDR3 consists of 15 residues. CDR1 is SGHDT and CDR2 is YYEEEE in the germline V gene. CDR3 in DNA: TGTGCCAGCAGCTTGACCCCCGTTGAGGTCGGGGAGCTGTTTTTT. It is translated as CASSLTPVEVGELFF.

This rearrangement joins TRBV6-5 to TRBJ1-1; no reliable D call. With 3 bases removed from V and 2 bases from J, the gap between germline ends came to 7 bases. The germline V gene has CDR1 MNHEY and CDR2 SVGAGI. The CDR3 consists of 13 residues. DNA of the CDR3: TGTGCCAGCAGTTATACAGCAAACACTGAAGCTTTCTTT. Amino acid sequence: CASSYTANTEAFF.

V usage is TRBV3-1 (or the pseudogene TRBV3-2) and J usage is TRBJ1-2; unclear D gene. Trimming shortened V by 0 bases and J by 8 bases, and 10 bases separated the two germline ends. This CDR3 contains 13 residues. Germline assignment: CDR1 LGHDT and CDR2 YNNKEL (reference sequence). This CDR3 is CASSQDLGAGYTF. The CDR3 DNA reads as TGTGCCAGCAGCCAAGACCTGGGCGCCGGCTACACCTTC.

This clone was seen only a few times. The genes are TRBV6-5 and TRBJ2-7, with 7 bases identical to TRBD1. V shed 2 bases, J shed 3 bases, and the junction held 10 bases outside the gene matches. CDR1 and CDR2 from the germline V gene are MNHEY and SVGAGI. The length of the CDR3 is 16 residues. This CDR3 reads CASSYGAEGGGYEQYF. The DNA of the CDR3 is TGTGCCAGCAGTTACGGGGCAGAAGGGGGCGGCTACGAGCAGTACTTC.

The CDR3 DNA reads TGTGCCAGCACCAAGGGGAACTCCTACGAGCAGTACTTC. It translates to CASTKGNSYEQYF. The chain uses TRBV28 and TRBJ2-7, with D maybe TRBD1 (5 bases). From germline, CDR1 is MDHEN and CDR2 SYDVKM. The CDR3 spans 13 residues. V lost 7 bases and J 0 bases, leaving 10 bases between the germline ends.

The chain recombines TRBV2 with TRBJ1-1; D gene unclear. The CDR3 is 13 amino acids. Germline V gene data show CDR1 as SNHLY and CDR2 as FYNNEI. V gave up 8 bases and J gave up 0 bases, with 10 bases separating them. This chain's CDR3 is CASLTRMNTEAFF. The DNA of the CDR3 is TGTGCCAGCTTGACGCGGATGAACACTGAAGCTTTCTTT.

The rearrangement links TRBV9 to TRBJ2-1, with 11 bases identical to TRBD2. CDR1 is SGDLS, CDR2 YYNGEE, per germline. The CDR3 has 16 residues. The V gene end was trimmed by 3 bases and the J gene end by 3 bases; junction bases not matched to a gene: 5. The CDR3 DNA sequence: TGTGCCAGCAGCGGGGGACTAGCGGACCACTACAATGAGCAGTTCTTC. Translating it yields CASSGGLADHYNEQFF.

The rearrangement links TRBV12-3 or TRBV12-4 to TRBJ1-4, with D possibly TRBD1 on 6 matching bases. There are 12 residues in the CDR3. Trimming took 6 bases from V and 7 from J, leaving 9 bases between them. In DNA, the CDR3 is TGTGCCAGCAGCCGACAGGTTGAAAAACTGTTTTTT. Its translation: CASSRQVEKLFF.

The chain employs TRBV6-5 and TRBJ1-1; TRBD1 might be the D (6 bases). Germline loops: CDR1 MNHEY, CDR2 SVGAGI. CDR3 size: 14 residues. The V gene lost 6 bases and the J gene lost 1 base, with 12 bases spanning the gap. The CDR3 coding sequence is TGTGCCAGCAGCACCGGGACAACGAACACTGAAGCTTTCTTT. It yields the protein CASSTGTTNTEAFF.

V is TRBV10-1 and J is TRBJ1-1, with 10 bases identical to TRBD1. V was clipped by 8 bases and J by 4 bases; unmatched bases: 10. The CDR3 runs to 15 residues. CDR1 WNHNN and CDR2 SYGVQD come from the germline V gene (reference sequence). The CDR3 is CASLDRDRGTTEAFF. For the CDR3, the DNA is TGCGCCAGCCTAGACCGGGACAGGGGCACCACTGAAGCTTTCTTT.

This clone was seen a single time. The chain couples TRBV19 to TRBJ2-7; TRBD1 is a possible D gene (6 bases). This CDR3 has 15 amino acids. Trimming cost V 4 bases and J 2 bases, with 15 bases left between them. Germline CDR1 reads LNHDA; CDR2 reads SQIVND (reference sequence). CDR3 sequence (DNA): TGTGCCAGTAGTAGGTCCGCCGCAGGGGCCTACGAGCAGTACTTC. Translation gives CASSRSAAGAYEQYF.

V and J are TRBV4-2 and TRBJ2-1, with 11 bases lining up with TRBD2. This CDR3 has 16 amino acids. Germline V lookup: CDR1 LGHNA, CDR2 YNFKEQ. The trim removed 4 bases at V and 7 bases at J, leaving 9 bases unmatched. In nucleotides, the CDR3 is TGTGCCAGCAGCCCACGGACTAGCGGGTATCGGAATGAGCAGTTCTTC. Its protein product is CASSPRTSGYRNEQFF.